The clone carrying this T cell receptor beta chain was seen more than once but under ten times. Its antigen is undetermined. Per the germline V gene, CDR1 is SEHNR and CDR2 is FQNEAQ (reference sequence). The CDR3 runs to 14 residues. J was trimmed by 3 bases and V by 5 bases; bases with no gene match: 5. This entry comes from a study of CD8 T cells in ankylosing spondylitis. Preparation of TCR beta libraries was done by quantitative 5'-RACE with molecular barcodes. TCRdb fed the 5' RACE reads into MiXCR, producing one record per CDR3 protein. The sample includes approximately 540,000 distinct CDR3 sequences, approximately 12% seen only once; the top ten take about 6.5%. Overall study findings and caveats: With a CD8+ phenotype, disease-linked clones were relatively rare in peripheral blood. Reported data indicate significant enrichment of disease-linked clones within matched ankylosing spondylitis synovial fluid. It appeared that ankylosing spondylitis blood was characterized by a TCR beta motif of several highly homologous variants.

The sample consisted of blood, either unsorted or a sorted T cell fraction (not recorded which). The TCR originated in a male donor with ankylosing spondylitis. The rearrangement uses TRBV7-9 and TRBJ2-7; 9 bases are a match to TRBD1. Here the CDR3 DNA reads TGTGCCAGCAGCCACCCGGACAGGGGCTACGAGCAGTACGTC. Translating it yields CASSHPDRGYEQYV.